This T cell receptor (beta chain) was documented in a study of beta chain features in type 1 diabetes. This clone was observed a few times. Expressed TCRB transcripts got sequenced, as all isolated RNA was reverse transcribed. Generated by immunoSEQ multiplex PCR, the TCRdb table keeps only in-frame clones and is missing some. The table has 810,000 or so clones, roughly a sixth seen once. Material for sequencing was naive CD4+ T cells from blood. This TCR was recovered from a woman aged 18-29 years in good health.

The CDR3: CASGATENTGELFF. CDR3 DNA: TGTGCCAGCGGCGCGACGGAGAACACCGGGGAGCTGTTTTTT. The chain is built from TRBV11-2 and TRBJ2-2; no clear D gene. The ends were cut back, 8 bases at V and 1 base at J, with 11 bases in the middle. The germline CDR1 and CDR2 sequences are SGHAT and FQNNGV. The CDR3 spans 14 residues.